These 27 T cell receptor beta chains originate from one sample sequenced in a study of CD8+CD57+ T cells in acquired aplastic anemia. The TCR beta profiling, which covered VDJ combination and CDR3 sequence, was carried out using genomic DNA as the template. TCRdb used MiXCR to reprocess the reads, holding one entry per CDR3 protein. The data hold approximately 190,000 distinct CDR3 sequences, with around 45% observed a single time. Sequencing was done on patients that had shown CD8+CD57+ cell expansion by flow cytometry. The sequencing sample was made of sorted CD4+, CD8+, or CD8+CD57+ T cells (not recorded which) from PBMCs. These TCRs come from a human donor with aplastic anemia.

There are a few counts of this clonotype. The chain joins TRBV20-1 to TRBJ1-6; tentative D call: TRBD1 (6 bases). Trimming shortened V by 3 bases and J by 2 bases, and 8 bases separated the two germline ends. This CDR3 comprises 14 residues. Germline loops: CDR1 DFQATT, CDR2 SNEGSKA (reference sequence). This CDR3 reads CSARGGPYNSPLHF. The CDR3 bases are TGCAGTGCTAGGGGGGGGCCCTATAATTCACCCCTCCACTTT.

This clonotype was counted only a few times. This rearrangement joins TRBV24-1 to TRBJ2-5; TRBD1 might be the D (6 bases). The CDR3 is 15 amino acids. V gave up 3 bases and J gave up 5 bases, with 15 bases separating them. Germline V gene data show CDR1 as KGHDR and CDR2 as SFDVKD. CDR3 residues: CATSDNDRYGETQYF. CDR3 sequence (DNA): TGTGCCACCAGTGATAACGACAGGTATGGGGAGACCCAGTACTTC.

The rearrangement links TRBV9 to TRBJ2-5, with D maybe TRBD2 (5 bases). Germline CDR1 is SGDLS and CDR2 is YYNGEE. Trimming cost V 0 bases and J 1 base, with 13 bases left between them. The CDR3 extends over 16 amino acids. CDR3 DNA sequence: TGTGCCAGCAGCGTAGCTAGCCGATCTGGCCAAGAGACCCAGTACTTC. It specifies CASSVASRSGQETQYF.

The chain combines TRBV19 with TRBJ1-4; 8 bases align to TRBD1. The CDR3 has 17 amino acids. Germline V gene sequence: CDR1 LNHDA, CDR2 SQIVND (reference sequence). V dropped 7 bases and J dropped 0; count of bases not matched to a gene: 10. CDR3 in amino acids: CASTRTGSKATNEKLFF. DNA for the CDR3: TGTGCCAGTACCCGGACAGGGAGTAAAGCAACTAATGAAAAACTGTTTTTT.

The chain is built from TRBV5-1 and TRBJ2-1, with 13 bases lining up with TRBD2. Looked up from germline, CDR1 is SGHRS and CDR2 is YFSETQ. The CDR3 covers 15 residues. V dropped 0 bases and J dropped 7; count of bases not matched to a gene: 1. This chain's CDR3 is CASSLVGLAGNEQFF. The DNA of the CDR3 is TGCGCCAGCAGCTTGGTGGGACTAGCGGGGAATGAGCAGTTCTTC.

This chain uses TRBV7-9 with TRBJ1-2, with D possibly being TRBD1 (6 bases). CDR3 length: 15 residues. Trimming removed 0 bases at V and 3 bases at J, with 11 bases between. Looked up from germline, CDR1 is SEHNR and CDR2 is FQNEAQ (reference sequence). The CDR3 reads CASSLAQGLDYGYTF. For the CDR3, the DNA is TGTGCCAGCAGCTTAGCGCAGGGGCTGGACTATGGCTACACCTTC.

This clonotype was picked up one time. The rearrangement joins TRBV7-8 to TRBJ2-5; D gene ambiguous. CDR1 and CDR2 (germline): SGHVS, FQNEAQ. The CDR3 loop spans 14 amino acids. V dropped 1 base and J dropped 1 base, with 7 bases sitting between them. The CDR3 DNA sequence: TGTGCCAGCAGCTTAGGCCGGCTCCAAGAGACCCAGTACTTC. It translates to CASSLGRLQETQYF.

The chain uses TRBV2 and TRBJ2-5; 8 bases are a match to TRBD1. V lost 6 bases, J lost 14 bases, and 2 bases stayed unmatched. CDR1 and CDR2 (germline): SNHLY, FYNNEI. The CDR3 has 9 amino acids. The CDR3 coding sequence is TGTGCCAGCAGGACAGGGGCCTACTTC. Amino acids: CASRTGAYF.

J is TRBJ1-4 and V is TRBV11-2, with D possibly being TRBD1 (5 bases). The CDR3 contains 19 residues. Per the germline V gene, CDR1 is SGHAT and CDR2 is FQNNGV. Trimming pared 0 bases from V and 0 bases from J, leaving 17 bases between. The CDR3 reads CASSLESGAITATNEKLFF. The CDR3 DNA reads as TGTGCCAGCAGCTTAGAAAGCGGGGCGATTACTGCAACTAATGAAAAACTGTTTTTT.

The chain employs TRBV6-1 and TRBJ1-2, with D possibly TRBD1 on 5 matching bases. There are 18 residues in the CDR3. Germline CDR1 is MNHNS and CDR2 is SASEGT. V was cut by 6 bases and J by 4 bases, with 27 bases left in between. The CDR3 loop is CASSPADTWRVSSYGYTF. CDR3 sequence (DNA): TGTGCCAGCAGCCCCGCGGACACCTGGAGGGTTTCTAGCTATGGCTACACCTTC.

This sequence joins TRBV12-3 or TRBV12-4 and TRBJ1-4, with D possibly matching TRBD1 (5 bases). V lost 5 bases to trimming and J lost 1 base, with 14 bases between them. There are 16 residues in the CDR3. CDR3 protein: CASSPDRQITNEKLFF. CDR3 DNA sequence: TGTGCCAGCAGTCCGGACCGACAGATAACTAATGAAAAACTGTTTTTT.

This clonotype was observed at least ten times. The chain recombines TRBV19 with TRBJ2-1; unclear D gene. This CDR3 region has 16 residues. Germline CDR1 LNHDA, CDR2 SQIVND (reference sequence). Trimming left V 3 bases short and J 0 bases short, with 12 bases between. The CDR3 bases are TGTGCCAGTAGTATCGTAGGCCGGAGCTCCTACAATGAGCAGTTCTTC. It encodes CASSIVGRSSYNEQFF.

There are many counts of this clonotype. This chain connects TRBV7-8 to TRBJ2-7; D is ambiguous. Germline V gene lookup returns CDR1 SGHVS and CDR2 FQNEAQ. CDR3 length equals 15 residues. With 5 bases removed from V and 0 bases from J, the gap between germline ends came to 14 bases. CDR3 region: CASSPLNLLSYEQYF. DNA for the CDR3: TGTGCCAGCAGCCCTTTAAACCTGCTCTCCTACGAGCAGTACTTC.

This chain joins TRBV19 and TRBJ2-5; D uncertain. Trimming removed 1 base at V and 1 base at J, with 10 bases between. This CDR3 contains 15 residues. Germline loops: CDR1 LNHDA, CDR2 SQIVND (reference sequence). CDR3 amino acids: CASSIGVRAQETQYF. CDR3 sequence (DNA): TGTGCCAGTAGTATAGGTGTAAGGGCCCAAGAGACCCAGTACTTC.

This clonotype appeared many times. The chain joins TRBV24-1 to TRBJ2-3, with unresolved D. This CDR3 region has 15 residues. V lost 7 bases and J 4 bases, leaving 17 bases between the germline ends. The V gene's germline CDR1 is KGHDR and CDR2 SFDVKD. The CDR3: CATSYSGVGSDTQYF. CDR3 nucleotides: TGTGCCACCAGCTACTCGGGTGTGGGTTCAGATACGCAGTATTTT.

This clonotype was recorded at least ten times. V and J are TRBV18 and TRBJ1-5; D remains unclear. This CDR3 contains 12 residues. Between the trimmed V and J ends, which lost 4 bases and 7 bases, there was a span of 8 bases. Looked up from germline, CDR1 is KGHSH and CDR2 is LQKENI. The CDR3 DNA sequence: TGTGCCAGCTCACTGCGTGGGCAGCCCCAGCATTTT. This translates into CASSLRGQPQHF. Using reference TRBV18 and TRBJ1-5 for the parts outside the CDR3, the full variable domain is NAGVMQNPRHLVRRRGQEARLRCSPMKGHSHVYWYRQLPEEGLKFMVYLQKENIIDESGMPKERFSAEFPKEGPSILRIQQVVRGDSAAYFCASSLRGQPQHFGDGTRLSIL.

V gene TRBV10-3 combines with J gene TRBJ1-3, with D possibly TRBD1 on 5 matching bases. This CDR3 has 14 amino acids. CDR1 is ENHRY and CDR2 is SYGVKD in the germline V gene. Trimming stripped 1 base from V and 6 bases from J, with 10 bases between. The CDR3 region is CAISELGLVNTIYF. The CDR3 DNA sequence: TGTGCCATCAGTGAGTTGGGGCTGGTAAACACCATATATTTT.

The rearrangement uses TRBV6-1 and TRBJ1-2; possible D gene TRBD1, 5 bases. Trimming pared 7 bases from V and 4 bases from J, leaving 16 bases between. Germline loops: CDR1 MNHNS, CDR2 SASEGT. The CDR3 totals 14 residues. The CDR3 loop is CASTPQEGFYGYTF. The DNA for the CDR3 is TGTGCCAGCACCCCCCAGGAGGGGTTCTATGGCTACACCTTC.

The CDR3 here is CASRSGDEQYF. The CDR3 DNA reads TGTGCCAGCAGGTCCGGGGACGAGCAGTACTTC. This rearrangement joins TRBV6-2 or TRBV6-3 to TRBJ2-7; TRBD2 is a possible D gene (5 bases). The V and J ends lost 6 bases and 5 bases respectively, with 8 bases between them. CDR3 size: 11 residues. Germline-derived CDR1 and CDR2 are MNHEY and SVGEGT.

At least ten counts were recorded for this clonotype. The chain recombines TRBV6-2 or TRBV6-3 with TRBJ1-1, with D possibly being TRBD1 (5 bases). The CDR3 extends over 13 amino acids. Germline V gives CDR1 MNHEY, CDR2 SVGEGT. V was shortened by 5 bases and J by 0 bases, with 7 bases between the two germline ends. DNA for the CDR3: TGTGCCAGCAGTAGACAGATGAACACTGAAGCTTTCTTT. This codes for CASSRQMNTEAFF.

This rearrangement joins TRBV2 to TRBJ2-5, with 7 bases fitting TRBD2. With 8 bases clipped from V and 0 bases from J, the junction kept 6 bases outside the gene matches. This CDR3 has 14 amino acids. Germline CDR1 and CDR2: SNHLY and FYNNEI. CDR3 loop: CASPIAGYQETQYF. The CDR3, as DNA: TGTGCCAGCCCTATAGCGGGCTACCAAGAGACCCAGTACTTC.

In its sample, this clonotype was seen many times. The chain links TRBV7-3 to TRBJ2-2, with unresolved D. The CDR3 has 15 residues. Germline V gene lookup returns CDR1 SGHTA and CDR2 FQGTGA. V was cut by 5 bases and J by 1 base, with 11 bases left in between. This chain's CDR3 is CASSPGPQNTGELFF. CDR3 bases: TGTGCCAGCAGCCCCGGACCCCAGAACACCGGGGAGCTGTTTTTT.

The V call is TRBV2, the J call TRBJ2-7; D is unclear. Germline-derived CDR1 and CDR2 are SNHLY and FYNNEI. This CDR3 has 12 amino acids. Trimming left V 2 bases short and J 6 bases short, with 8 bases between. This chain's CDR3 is CASSESVGEQYF. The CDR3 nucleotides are TGTGCCAGCAGTGAATCCGTCGGCGAGCAGTACTTC.

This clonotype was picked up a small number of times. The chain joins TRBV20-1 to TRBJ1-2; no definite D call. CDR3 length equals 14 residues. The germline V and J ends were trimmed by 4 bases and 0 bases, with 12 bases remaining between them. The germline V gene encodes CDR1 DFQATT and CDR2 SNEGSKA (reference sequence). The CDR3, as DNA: TGCAGTGCTATAGATGGAGAGTCTAACTATGGCTACACCTTC. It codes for CSAIDGESNYGYTF.

This CDR3 reads CSARGRTYYEQYF. CDR3 in DNA: TGCAGTGCTAGAGGGAGAACTTACTACGAGCAGTACTTC. V usage is TRBV20-1 and J usage is TRBJ2-7, with D uncertain. The germline V gene encodes CDR1 DFQATT and CDR2 SNEGSKA (reference sequence). The CDR3 covers 13 residues. Trimming took 1 base from V and 3 from J, leaving 10 bases between them.

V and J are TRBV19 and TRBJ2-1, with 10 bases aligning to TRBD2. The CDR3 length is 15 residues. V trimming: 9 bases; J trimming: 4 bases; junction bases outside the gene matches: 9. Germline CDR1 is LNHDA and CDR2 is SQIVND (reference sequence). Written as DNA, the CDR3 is TGTGCCAGCCGTTCCGGGACTAGCGCGTACAATGAGCAGTTCTTC. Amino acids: CASRSGTSAYNEQFF.

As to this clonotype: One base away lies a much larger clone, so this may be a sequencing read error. CDR3 sequence: CAISFGMGTDTQYF. CDR3 DNA sequence: TGTGCCATCAGTTTCGGTATGGGCACAGATACGCAGTATTTT. The V gene is TRBV10-3, the J gene TRBJ2-3; D gene ambiguous. Germline V gives CDR1 ENHRY, CDR2 SYGVKD. V was pared by 5 bases and J by 1 base, with 10 bases between. The CDR3 covers 14 residues.